Listed below are T cell receptor beta chains from one sample, sequenced in a study of control samples from healthy donors and cancer patients. Sequenced by immunoSEQ multiplex PCR; TCRdb stores in-frame clones only, minus some. The sample contains around 170,000 clones, more than 90% of which appear only once. The sequenced sample consisted of blood. These receptors all stem from a man aged 30 to 39 in good health. Both conserved end residues are part of each CDR3. The size of a clone is reported for some rows only, either as once, few or many, or as a class for expanded clones.

>13|few|TRBJ1-2|TRBV2
CASIIPGTYGYTF
>16|-|TRBJ2-2|TRBV5-8
CASSAPGLDITGELFF
>14|-|TRBJ2-1|TRBV6-4
CASSDGQGADEQFF
>14|-|TRBJ2-5|TRBV19
CASSVVAGGETQYF
>19|-|TRBJ2-7|TRBV2
CASRGDTSVAGRYTYEQYF
>17|-|TRBJ1-5|TRBV10-3
CAISESSSALGGQPQHF
>15|-|TRBJ1-6|TRBV19
CASSPGSRGPSPLHF
>14|-|TRBJ2-7|TRBV27
CASSPRDYSYEQYF
>16|-|TRBJ2-5|TRBV21-1
CASSNDPGRTQETQYF
>14|-|TRBJ2-5|TRBV6-5
CASSYESRGETQYF
>14|-|TRBJ2-7|TRBV6-5
CASSYRGTSYEQYF